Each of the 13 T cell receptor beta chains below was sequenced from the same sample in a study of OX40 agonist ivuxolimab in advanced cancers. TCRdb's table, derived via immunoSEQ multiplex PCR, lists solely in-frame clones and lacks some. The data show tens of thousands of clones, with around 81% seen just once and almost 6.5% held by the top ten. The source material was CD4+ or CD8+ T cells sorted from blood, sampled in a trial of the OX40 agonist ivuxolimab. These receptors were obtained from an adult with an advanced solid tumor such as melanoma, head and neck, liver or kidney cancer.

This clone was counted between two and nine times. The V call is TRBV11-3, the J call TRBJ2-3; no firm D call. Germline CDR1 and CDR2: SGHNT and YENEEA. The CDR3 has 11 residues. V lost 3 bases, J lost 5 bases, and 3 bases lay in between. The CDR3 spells CASSFGDTQYF. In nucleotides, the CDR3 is TGTGCCAGCAGCTTCGGAGATACGCAGTATTTT.

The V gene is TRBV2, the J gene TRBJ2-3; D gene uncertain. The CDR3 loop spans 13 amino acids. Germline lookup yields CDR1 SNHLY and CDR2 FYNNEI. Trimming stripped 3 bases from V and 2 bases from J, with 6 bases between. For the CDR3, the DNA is TGTGCCAGCAGTGACTTCGCCACAGATACGCAGTATTTT. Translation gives CASSDFATDTQYF.

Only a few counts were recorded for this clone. The CDR3 DNA follows: TGCAGCGGGGTGTATCACACTGAAGCTTTCTTT. As protein: CSGVYHTEAFF. The chain combines TRBV29-1 with TRBJ1-1; D not resolved. V was pared by 7 bases and J by 3 bases, with 9 bases between. This CDR3 contains 11 residues. Per the germline V gene, CDR1 is SQVTM and CDR2 is ANQGSEA.

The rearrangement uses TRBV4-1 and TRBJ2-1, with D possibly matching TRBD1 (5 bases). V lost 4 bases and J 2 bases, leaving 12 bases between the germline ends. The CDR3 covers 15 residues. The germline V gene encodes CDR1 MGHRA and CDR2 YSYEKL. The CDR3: CASSLQVSPYNEQFF. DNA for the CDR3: TGCGCCAGCAGCCTACAGGTTTCCCCCTACAATGAGCAGTTCTTC.

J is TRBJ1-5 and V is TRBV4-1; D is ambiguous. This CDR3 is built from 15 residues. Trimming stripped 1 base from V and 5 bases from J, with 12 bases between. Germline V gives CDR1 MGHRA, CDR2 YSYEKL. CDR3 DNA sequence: TGCGCCAGCAGCCAAGTCAGAGGAGAGGATCAGCCCCAGCATTTT. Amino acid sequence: CASSQVRGEDQPQHF.

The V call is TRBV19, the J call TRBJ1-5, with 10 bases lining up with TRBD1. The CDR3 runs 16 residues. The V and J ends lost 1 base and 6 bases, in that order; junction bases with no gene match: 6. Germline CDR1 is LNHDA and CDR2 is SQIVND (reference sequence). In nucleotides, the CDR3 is TGTGCCAGTAGTATAGCCTGGACAGGGGGGATTCAGCCCCAGCATTTT. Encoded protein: CASSIAWTGGIQPQHF.

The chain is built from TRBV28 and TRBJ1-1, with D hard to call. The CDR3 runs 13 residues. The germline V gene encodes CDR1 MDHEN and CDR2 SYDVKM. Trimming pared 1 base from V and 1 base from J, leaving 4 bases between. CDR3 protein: CASSLSGNTEAFF. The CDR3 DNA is TGTGCCAGCAGTTTATCTGGGAACACTGAAGCTTTCTTT.

This CDR3 reads CASSLISGANVLTF. For the CDR3, the DNA is TGTGCCAGCAGTTTAATCTCTGGGGCCAACGTCCTGACTTTC. The V gene is TRBV28, the J gene TRBJ2-6; D is unclear. Trimming took 2 bases from V and 0 from J, leaving 2 bases between them. Germline CDR1 reads MDHEN; CDR2 reads SYDVKM. The length of the CDR3 is 14 residues.

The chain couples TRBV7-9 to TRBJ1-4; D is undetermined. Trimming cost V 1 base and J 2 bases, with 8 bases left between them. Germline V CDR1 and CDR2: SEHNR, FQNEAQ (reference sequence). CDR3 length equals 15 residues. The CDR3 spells CASSLGGWTNEKLFF. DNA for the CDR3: TGTGCCAGCAGCTTAGGGGGTTGGACTAATGAAAAACTGTTTTTT.

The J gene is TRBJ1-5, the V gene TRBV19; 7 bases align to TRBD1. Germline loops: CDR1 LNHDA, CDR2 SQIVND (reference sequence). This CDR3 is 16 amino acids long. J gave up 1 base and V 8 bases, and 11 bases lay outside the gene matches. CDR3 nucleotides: TGTGCCAGTCGCGGGGCGGAGACAGGGAGCAATCAGCCCCAGCATTTT. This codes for CASRGAETGSNQPQHF.

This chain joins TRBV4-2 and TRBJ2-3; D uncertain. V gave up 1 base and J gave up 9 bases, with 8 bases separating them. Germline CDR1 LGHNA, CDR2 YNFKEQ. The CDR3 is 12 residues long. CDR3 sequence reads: CASSQVRTTQYF. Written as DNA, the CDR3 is TGTGCCAGCAGCCAAGTCCGCACCACGCAGTATTTT.

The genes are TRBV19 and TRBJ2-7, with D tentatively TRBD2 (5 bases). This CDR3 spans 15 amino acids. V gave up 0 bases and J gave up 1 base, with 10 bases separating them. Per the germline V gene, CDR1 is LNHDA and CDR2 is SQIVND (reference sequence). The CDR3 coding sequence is TGTGCCAGTAGTATAGATGTGGGAGCTTCCTACGAGCAGTACTTC. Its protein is CASSIDVGASYEQYF.

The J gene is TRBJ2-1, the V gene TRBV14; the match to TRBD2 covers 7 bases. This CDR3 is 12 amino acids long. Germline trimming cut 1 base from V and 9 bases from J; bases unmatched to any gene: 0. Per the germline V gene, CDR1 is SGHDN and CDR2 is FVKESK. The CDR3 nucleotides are TGTGCCAGCAGCCAAGGGGGGGGTGAGCAGTTCTTC. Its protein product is CASSQGGGEQFF. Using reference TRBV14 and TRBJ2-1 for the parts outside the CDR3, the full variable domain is EAGVTQFPSHSVIEKGQTVTLRCDPISGHDNLYWYRRVMGKEIKFLLHFVKESKQDESGMPNNRFLAERTGGTYSTLKVQPAELEDSGVYFCASSQGGGEQFFGPGTRLTVL.